The 26 T cell receptor beta chains given below trace back to one sample, sequenced in a study of shared clonotypes between healthy human individuals. Libraries were prepared by immunoSEQ multiplex PCR; TCRdb keeps only in-frame clonotypes and omits some of them. Among approximately 110,000 clones listed, just over 65% were seen once. The specimen sequenced was memory CD8+ T cells sorted from blood. Specified subset: CD45RO+ cells pooled with CCR7-negative TemRA cells. The origin of the receptors is a woman in her twenties or thirties in good health.

This chain connects TRBV21-1 to TRBJ2-5; TRBD1, the D gene given by the table, was not confirmed from the DNA. TRBV21-1 is designated a pseudogene. This CDR3 spans 18 amino acids. CDR3 bases: TGTGCCAGCAGCAAAGACGCCGCTAGACAGGGCCCCCAAGAGACCCAGTACTTC. Translating gives CASSKDAARQGPQETQYF.

This clone appeared once. V usage is TRBV29-1 and J usage is TRBJ2-5; D is tentatively TRBD1 or TRBD2 (5 bases each). The better agreement between TRBJ2-7 and the DNA end casts doubt on the J call. The CDR3 has 13 amino acids. Germline assignment: CDR1 SQVTM and CDR2 ANQGSEA. CDR3 residues: CSVRDGGSYEQYF. The CDR3 DNA is TGCAGCGTACGGGACGGAGGTTCCTACGAGCAGTACTTC.

This clone was counted a few times. This chain connects TRBV6-5 to TRBJ1-1; D remains unclear. The CDR3 length is 13 residues. The germline V gene encodes CDR1 MNHEY and CDR2 SVGAGI. Trimming stripped 3 bases from V and 7 bases from J, with 12 bases between. CDR3 loop: CASSYKENVEAFF. CDR3 bases: TGTGCCAGCAGTTATAAAGAAAATGTTGAAGCTTTCTTT.

The DNA of the CDR3 is TGTGCCAGCAGTTCCCGACAGGGCGGCGAGCAGTACTTC. Protein sequence: CASSSRQGGEQYF. This chain links TRBV27 with TRBJ2-5; TRBD1 matches at 7 bases. The J call may be in error: the DNA end matches TRBJ2-7 better. The CDR3 length is 13 residues. Germline assignment: CDR1 MNHEY and CDR2 SMNVEV (reference sequence).

This rearrangement joins TRBV28 to TRBJ1-5; D perhaps matches TRBD1 (5 bases). The V gene's germline CDR1 is MDHEN and CDR2 SYDVKM. Trimming took 6 bases from V and 3 from J, leaving 12 bases between them. The CDR3 has 14 residues. The CDR3, as DNA: TGTGCCAGCAGCACAGGCGGGGACAATCAGCCCCAGCATTTT. This codes for CASSTGGDNQPQHF.

Comments on this clone: A much larger clonotype is one base distant, so this may be a read error. V and J are TRBV6-6 and TRBJ2-7; 11 positions match TRBD1. CDR1 and CDR2 from the germline V gene are MNHNY and SVGAGI (reference sequence). The CDR3 runs 14 residues. The CDR3 coding sequence is TGTGCCAACAGTTACGGGACAGGGGGCTACGAGCAGTACTTC. Its protein is CANSYGTGGYEQYF.

J is TRBJ1-1 and V is TRBV7-9; a possible D gene is TRBD1 (6 bases). The germline V gene encodes CDR1 SEHNR and CDR2 FQNEAQ (reference sequence). The germline V and J ends were trimmed by 5 bases and 4 bases, with 14 bases remaining between them. The CDR3 is made up of 14 amino acids. The CDR3 DNA follows: TGTGCCAGCAGCGAGGGACAAGTGGGCACTGAAGCTTTCTTT. It translates to CASSEGQVGTEAFF.

In regard to this clone: This specimen includes other DNA sequences encoding the same CDR3. This chain uses TRBV5-1 with TRBJ2-1; tentatively, D is TRBD1 or TRBD2 (5 bases each). The germline V and J ends were trimmed by 2 bases and 3 bases, with 12 bases remaining between them. The CDR3 is made up of 15 amino acids. CDR1 SGHRS and CDR2 YFSETQ come from the germline V gene. This chain's CDR3 is CASSLSSGGYNEQFF. Here the CDR3 DNA reads TGCGCCAGCAGCTTATCTAGTGGGGGCTACAATGAGCAGTTCTTC.

The chain is built from TRBV2 and TRBJ2-3; D may correspond to TRBD1 or TRBD2 (5 bases each). Trimming shortened V by 11 bases and J by 2 bases, and 14 bases separated the two germline ends. This CDR3 is built from 13 residues. The V gene's germline CDR1 is SNHLY and CDR2 FYNNEI. Here the CDR3 DNA reads TGTGCCGGGCGTCGGGGCACCACAGATACGCAGTATTTT. Its protein is CAGRRGTTDTQYF. Using reference TRBV2 and TRBJ2-3 for the parts outside the CDR3, the full variable domain is EPEVTQTPSHQVTQMGQEVILRCVPISNHLYFYWYRQILGQKVEFLVSFYNNEISEKSEIFDDQFSVERPDGSNFTLKIRSTKLEDSAMYFCAGRRGTTDTQYFGPGTRLTVL.

In this sample, this clone turned up many times. V is TRBV28 and J is TRBJ2-7, with 12 nucleotides matching TRBD2. The germline CDR1 and CDR2 sequences are MDHEN and SYDVKM. The CDR3 contains 16 residues. Trimming removed 6 bases from V and 6 bases from J; junction bases left unmatched: 12. This CDR3 is CASRRTRLAGASEQYF. CDR3 nucleotide sequence: TGTGCCAGCAGGCGGACGAGACTAGCGGGAGCATCCGAGCAGTACTTC.

The gene calls are TRBV19 and TRBJ1-4; D not certain. Germline lookup yields CDR1 LNHDA and CDR2 SQIVND (reference sequence). The CDR3 contains 12 residues. V lost 5 bases and J 12 bases, leaving 13 bases between the germline ends. The CDR3 DNA follows: TGTGCCAGTAGTGTCCGGTTGGGCGAACTGTTTTTT. Translated, it gives CASSVRLGELFF. The full variable domain, completed using reference TRBV19 and TRBJ1-4, is DGGITQSPKYLFRKEGQNVTLSCEQNLNHDAMYWYRQDPGQGLRLIYYSQIVNDFQKGDIAEGYSVSREKKESFPLTVTSAQKNPTAFYLCASSVRLGELFFGSGTQLSVL.

This clone was detected a few times. CDR3 loop: CASSALDRGTDTQYF. The CDR3 DNA follows: TGTGCCAGCAGTGCTTTGGACAGGGGCACAGATACGCAGTATTTT. This chain uses TRBV28 with TRBJ2-3; 8 bases agree with TRBD1. V trimming: 5 bases; J trimming: 1 base; junction bases outside the gene matches: 5. Germline V lookup: CDR1 MDHEN, CDR2 SYDVKM. This CDR3 is built from 15 residues.

V usage is TRBV5-1 and J usage is TRBJ2-1; tentative D call: TRBD1 (6 bases). Trimming removed 3 bases from V and 0 bases from J, with 10 bases in between. Germline CDR1 reads SGHRS; CDR2 reads YFSETQ. CDR3 length: 15 amino acids. The CDR3 loop is CASSWDTSSYNEQFF. In DNA form, the CDR3 reads TGCGCCAGCAGCTGGGACACTAGCTCCTACAATGAGCAGTTCTTC.

The chain recombines TRBV7-2 with TRBJ1-1; D is unresolved. V was pared by 2 bases and J by 3 bases, with 7 bases between. Germline values: CDR1 SGHTA, CDR2 FQGNSA. The CDR3 length is 13 residues. CDR3 protein: CASSLQRDTEAFF. The CDR3 bases are TGTGCCAGCAGCTTACAGAGAGACACTGAAGCTTTCTTT.

This clone was detected only a few times. The chain recombines TRBV5-6 with TRBJ2-2, with TRBD1 as a possible D gene (5 bases). The CDR3 is made up of 16 amino acids. V gave up 0 bases and J gave up 5 bases, with 14 bases separating them. In germline, CDR1 is SGHDT, CDR2 YYEEEE. The CDR3 loop is CASSLAETGATGELFF. DNA for the CDR3: TGTGCCAGCAGCTTGGCAGAAACAGGTGCGACCGGGGAGCTGTTTTTT.

In its sample, this clone was seen a few times. The J gene is TRBJ1-5, the V gene TRBV27; D not certain. The V end was cut by 5 bases, the J end by 5 bases, with 13 bases between. Germline V gives CDR1 MNHEY, CDR2 SMNVEV (reference sequence). CDR3 length: 14 amino acids. CDR3 DNA: TGTGCCAGCAGTGAAACAACGGGGTATCAGCCCCAGCATTTT. As protein: CASSETTGYQPQHF.

The rearrangement uses TRBV7-6 and TRBJ2-1, with D perhaps matching TRBD1 (5 bases). This CDR3 contains 13 residues. Deletions cut 6 bases from V and 5 bases from J, with 11 bases between. Germline loops: CDR1 SGHVS, CDR2 FNYEAQ. The CDR3 reads CASRGDANNEQFF. The CDR3 bases are TGTGCCAGCAGAGGGGATGCGAACAATGAGCAGTTCTTC.

V usage is TRBV27 and J usage is TRBJ2-6; D is possibly TRBD2 (5 bases). The germline V and J ends were trimmed by 6 bases and 0 bases, with 15 bases remaining between them. CDR1 is MNHEY and CDR2 is SMNVEV in the germline V gene (reference sequence). The CDR3 length is 17 residues. The CDR3 reads CASSPRRAYSGANVLTF. CDR3 coding DNA: TGTGCCAGCAGCCCCCGGCGGGCCTACTCTGGGGCCAACGTCCTGACTTTC.

In DNA, the CDR3 is TGTGCCAGCTTAAGACAGGACCCTTACAATGAGCAGTTCTTC. As protein: CASLRQDPYNEQFF. The chain combines TRBV25-1 with TRBJ2-1, with a possible D match to TRBD1 (6 bases). The CDR3 contains 14 residues. The V gene lost 8 bases and the J gene lost 4 bases, with 15 bases spanning the gap. Germline V gives CDR1 MGHDK, CDR2 SYGVNS.

This clone has just a few counts. The chain employs TRBV5-6 and TRBJ2-2; D not resolved. The CDR3 consists of 14 residues. Trimming took 0 bases from V and 7 from J, leaving 10 bases between them. Germline V gene data show CDR1 as SGHDT and CDR2 as YYEEEE. The CDR3 region has the DNA TGTGCCAGCAGCTTGGCCATGGTAGGCGGGGAGCTGTTTTTT. It encodes CASSLAMVGGELFF.

The table lists this clone with many counts. This chain connects TRBV27 to TRBJ2-3, with D perhaps given as TRBD1 or TRBD2 (5 bases each). CDR3 length: 15 amino acids. The germline V gene encodes CDR1 MNHEY and CDR2 SMNVEV (reference sequence). Trimming stripped 3 bases from V and 2 bases from J, with 12 bases between. Here the CDR3 DNA reads TGTGCCAGCAGTTTTGAAGGGACCTACACAGATACGCAGTATTTT. Amino acid sequence: CASSFEGTYTDTQYF.

V and J are TRBV7-8 and TRBJ1-5; perhaps TRBD1 as D (6 bases). Per the germline V gene, CDR1 is SGHVS and CDR2 is FQNEAQ. The CDR3 is 17 amino acids. Trimming took 1 base from V and 3 from J, leaving 16 bases between them. The CDR3 loop is CASSLELDSVPNQPQHF. For the CDR3, the DNA is TGTGCCAGCAGCTTAGAATTGGACAGTGTCCCCAATCAGCCCCAGCATTTT.

V usage is TRBV7-9 and J usage is TRBJ1-2; a weak D match, TRBD1 (6 bases). The V gene lost 8 bases and the J gene lost 3 bases, with 13 bases spanning the gap. The CDR3 is 13 residues long. CDR1 and CDR2 from the germline V gene are SEHNR and FQNEAQ (reference sequence). The CDR3 DNA follows: TGTGCCAGCTTCGGGGGGCATGACTATGGCTACACCTTC. Amino acid sequence: CASFGGHDYGYTF.

The rearrangement joins TRBV14 to TRBJ2-6; tentatively, D is TRBD2 (6 bases). The CDR3 runs 17 residues. Deletions cut 4 bases from V and 0 bases from J, with 13 bases between. Germline V gene sequence: CDR1 SGHDN, CDR2 FVKESK. In DNA, the CDR3 is TGTGCCAGCAGCCCGAGGACTAACTCCTCTGGGGCCAACGTCCTGACTTTC. Translated, it gives CASSPRTNSSGANVLTF.

This sequence joins TRBV7-9 and TRBJ2-1; 9 nucleotides line up with TRBD2. The J segment lost 14 bases and the V segment lost 10 bases, leaving 12 bases of the junction unmatched. The germline V gene encodes CDR1 SEHNR and CDR2 FQNEAQ (reference sequence). The CDR3 extends over 12 amino acids. The CDR3 loop is CATSSGSPGEFF. The CDR3 coding sequence is TGTGCCACTAGTAGCGGGAGCCCTGGGGAGTTCTTC.

The chain combines TRBV11-2 with TRBJ1-1, with a possible D match to TRBD1 (5 bases). Trimming cost V 1 base and J 0 bases, with 6 bases left between them. There are 14 residues in the CDR3. Germline assignment: CDR1 SGHAT and CDR2 FQNNGV. DNA for the CDR3: TGTGCCAGCAGCTTAGCAGGGATGAACACTGAAGCTTTCTTT. Its translation is CASSLAGMNTEAFF.